Listed below are T cell receptor beta chains from one sample, sequenced in a study of Graves' ophthalmopathy and Graves' hyperthyroidism. One entry per CDR3 protein results from TCRdb running MiXCR on the multiplex PCR reads. The table includes about 550,000 distinct CDR3 sequences, less than 45% detected once. Sequenced material: peripheral blood or thyroid tissue (not recorded which). Source of these receptors: an adult man with Graves' hyperthyroidism. The CDR3 runs from the conserved cysteine through the conserved F or W. Each record gives: J gene, clone size, D gene, V gene, CDR3 protein, CDR3 DNA. The D gene is left open where the match is weak. Clone size is shown for a subset of rows, as once, few, many or a class of expanded clone.

TRBJ2-1,.,.,TRBV20-1,CSAAHNEQFF,TGCAGTGCTGCCCACAATGAGCAGTTCTTC
TRBJ2-1,.,TRBD2,TRBV7-6,CASSLDHGRALNEQFF,TGTGCCAGCAGCTTAGATCACGGGAGGGCCCTCAATGAGCAGTTCTTC
TRBJ1-1,few,.,TRBV12-3/TRBV12-4,CASSLFLSTEAFF,TGTGCCAGCAGTTTATTTTTGAGCACTGAAGCTTTCTTT
TRBJ2-2,.,TRBD2,TRBV10-3,CASSYSLLVSGGNTGELFF,TGTGCCAGCAGTTACTCTTTACTTGTTTCGGGGGGGAACACCGGGGAGCTGTTTTTT
TRBJ2-7,many,.,TRBV7-9,CASSLPGLGFYEQYF,TGTGCCAGCAGCTTACCGGGACTTGGGTTCTACGAGCAGTACTTC
TRBJ2-6,many,.,TRBV7-9,CASSPRDTFHSGANVLTF,TGTGCCAGCAGCCCCCGGGACACTTTTCACTCTGGGGCCAACGTCCTGACTTTC
TRBJ2-7,many,.,TRBV2,CASRAVREQYF,TGTGCCAGCAGGGCGGTGAGAGAGCAGTACTTC
TRBJ2-2,.,TRBD1,TRBV19,CASSKLTGDIGELFF,TGTGCCAGTAGTAAGCTGACAGGGGATATCGGGGAGCTGTTTTTT
TRBJ2-3,few,TRBD2,TRBV24-1,CATSPPGGWSTDTQYF,TGTGCCACCAGCCCTCCCGGGGGGTGGAGCACAGATACGCAGTATTTT
TRBJ1-1,.,.,TRBV14,CASSLTTGTKNTEAFF,TGTGCCAGCAGCCTAACCACCGGGACAAAGAACACTGAAGCTTTCTTT
TRBJ2-5,few,TRBD1,TRBV5-1,CASSANRDSAETQYF,TGCGCCAGCAGCGCCAACCGGGACAGCGCTGAGACCCAGTACTTC
TRBJ1-3,.,.,TRBV6-5,CASSYSNTAGNTIYF,TGTGCCAGCAGTTACTCGAATACAGCTGGAAACACCATATATTTT
TRBJ2-5,.,TRBD2,TRBV2,CASTYPRTSRTAQYF,TGTGCCAGCACCTACCCGAGGACTAGTCGAACGGCCCAGTACTTC
TRBJ2-7,.,TRBD2,TRBV30,CAWSQGLAYGEQYF,TGTGCCTGGAGCCAGGGACTAGCGTACGGCGAGCAGTACTTC
TRBJ1-1,.,TRBD1,TRBV29-1,CSVLDRGAAEAFF,TGCAGCGTGCTTGACAGGGGGGCTGCGGAAGCTTTCTTT
TRBJ1-5,.,.,TRBV10-3,CAISESASGEQPQHF,TGTGCCATCAGTGAGTCGGCTAGCGGCGAGCAGCCCCAGCATTTT
TRBJ1-2,many,.,TRBV4-1,CASSQKEAGRDYGYTF,TGCGCCAGCAGCCAAAAAGAGGCGGGCCGGGACTATGGCTACACCTTC
TRBJ1-2,many,.,TRBV6-6,CASSDLLTGYGYTF,TGTGCCAGCAGTGACCTCTTGACAGGCTATGGCTACACCTTC
TRBJ2-3,.,.,TRBV19,CASSTGRTDTQYF,TGTGCCAGTAGTACGGGACGGACAGATACGCAGTATTTT
TRBJ1-4,.,.,TRBV7-9,CASSNGRGNEKLFF,TGTGCCAGCAGCAACGGGAGGGGTAATGAAAAACTGTTTTTT
TRBJ1-5,once,.,TRBV2,CASSVLGSQPQHF,TGTGCCAGCAGTGTTCTGGGTTCTCAGCCCCAGCATTTT
TRBJ1-1,.,TRBD1,TRBV10-3,CASSDTGGLTEAFF,TGTGCCAGCAGTGACACAGGGGGGCTCACTGAAGCTTTCTTT